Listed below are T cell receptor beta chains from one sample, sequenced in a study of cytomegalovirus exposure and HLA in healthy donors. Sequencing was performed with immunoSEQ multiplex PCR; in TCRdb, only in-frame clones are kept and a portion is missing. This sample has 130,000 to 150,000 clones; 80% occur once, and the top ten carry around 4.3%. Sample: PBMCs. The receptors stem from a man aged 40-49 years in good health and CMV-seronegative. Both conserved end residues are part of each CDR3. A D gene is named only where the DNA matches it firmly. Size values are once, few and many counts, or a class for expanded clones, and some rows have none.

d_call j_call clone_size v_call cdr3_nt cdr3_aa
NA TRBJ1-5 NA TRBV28 TGTGCCAGCACCTCCCAGGGCAGCCGATATAGCAATCAGCCCCAGCATTTT CASTSQGSRYSNQPQHF
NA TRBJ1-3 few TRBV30 TGTGCCTGGAGTCGGGACTCCGGCTCTGGAAACACCATATATTTT CAWSRDSGSGNTIYF
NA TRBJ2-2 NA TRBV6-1 TGTGCCAGTGCTGAGTCGTCCGGGGAGCTGTTTTTT CASAESSGELFF
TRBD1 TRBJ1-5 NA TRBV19 TGTGCCAGTAGTATGAATGACAGGGTAAGCCAGCCCCAGCATTTT CASSMNDRVSQPQHF
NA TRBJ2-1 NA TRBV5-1 TGCGCCAGCAGCTTGGGACAGTCCTACAATGAGCAGTTCTTC CASSLGQSYNEQFF
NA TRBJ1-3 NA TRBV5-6 TGTGCCAGCAGCTTGGTACCCGGTGCTGGAAACACCATATATTTT CASSLVPGAGNTIYF
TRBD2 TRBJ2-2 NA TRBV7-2 TGTGCCAGCAGCATTAGCGGGGGGGCCGTCGGGGAGCTGTTTTTT CASSISGGAVGELFF
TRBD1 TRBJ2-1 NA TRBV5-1 TGCGCCAGCAGCTTACCAACCGGACAGGGGGCCCACTACAATGAGCAGTTCTTC CASSLPTGQGAHYNEQFF
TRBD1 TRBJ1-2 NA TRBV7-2 TGTGCCGGCAGCTTAGGTCAGGGGGCCTATGGCTACACCTTC CAGSLGQGAYGYTF
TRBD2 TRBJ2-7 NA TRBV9 TGTGCCAGCAGCGTTAGCGGGGGGAACTACGAGCAGTACTTC CASSVSGGNYEQYF
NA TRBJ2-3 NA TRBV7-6 TGTGCCAGCAGCTTAGCTATCGGGGGACGGACAGATACGCAGTATTTT CASSLAIGGRTDTQYF
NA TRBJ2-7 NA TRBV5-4 TGTGCCAGCAGCGGGACTGGGCCCTACGAGCAGTACTTC CASSGTGPYEQYF
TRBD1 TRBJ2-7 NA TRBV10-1 TGCGCCAGCAGCCTGGGACAGGGGAACTACGAGCAGTACTTC CASSLGQGNYEQYF
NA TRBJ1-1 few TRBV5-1 TGCGCCAGCGGTATAGGGGGGGGCCCGAACACTGAAGCTTTCTTT CASGIGGGPNTEAFF
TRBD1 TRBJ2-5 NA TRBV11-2 TGTGCCAGCAGCCTAAAACAGGGGGCCGGGAGAGAGACCCAGTACTTC CASSLKQGAGRETQYF
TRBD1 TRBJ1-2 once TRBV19 TGTGCCAGTAGTATGGACAGGGACTATGGCTACACCTTC CASSMDRDYGYTF
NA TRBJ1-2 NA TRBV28 TGTGCCAGCAGTTTATCCAGGACAGAAACCTATGGCTACACCTTC CASSLSRTETYGYTF
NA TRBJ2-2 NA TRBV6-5 TGTGCCAGCAGTTATCAGGGGTCGAACACCGGGGAGCTGTTTTTT CASSYQGSNTGELFF
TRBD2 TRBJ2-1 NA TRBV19 TGTGCCAGTAGTTTGATTAGCGGGGGGGCCTACAATGAGCAGTTCTTC CASSLISGGAYNEQFF
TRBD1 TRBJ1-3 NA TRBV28 TGTGCCAGCAGTTTACCGGACAGGCTCTCTGGAAACACCATATATTTT CASSLPDRLSGNTIYF